One sample yielded the 19 T cell receptor beta chains listed below, sequenced in a study of cytomegalovirus exposure and HLA in healthy donors. The PCR was carried out with 60 Vbeta primers and 13 Jbeta primers. Produced via immunoSEQ multiplex PCR; TCRdb's table is partial and in-frame only. This sample has 65,000 to 95,000 clones, with around 81% found just once. The material sequenced was PBMCs. The source of these receptors is a male donor in good health and CMV-seropositive.

The chain employs TRBV10-2 and TRBJ1-3, with D possibly being TRBD1 (5 bases). The CDR3 is 16 amino acids. Germline V gives CDR1 WSHSY, CDR2 SAAADI. The V gene lost 1 base and the J gene lost 2 bases, with 12 bases spanning the gap. The CDR3 protein is CASSELERGTGNTIYF. In DNA, the CDR3 is TGCGCCAGCAGTGAGTTGGAGCGGGGCACTGGAAACACCATATATTTT.

The rearrangement uses TRBV28 and TRBJ2-5; the match to TRBD1 covers 9 bases. Germline values: CDR1 MDHEN, CDR2 SYDVKM. With 6 bases clipped from V and 4 bases from J, the junction kept 6 bases outside the gene matches. This CDR3 comprises 14 residues. The CDR3 is CASSTGQGRETQYF. As DNA, the CDR3 is TGTGCCAGCAGCACCGGACAGGGGAGAGAGACCCAGTACTTC.

This clone was observed once. This chain uses TRBV5-1 with TRBJ2-1; TRBD1 agrees at 7 bases. This CDR3 has 14 residues. CDR1 SGHRS and CDR2 YFSETQ come from the germline V gene. Trimming removed 0 bases from V and 7 bases from J; junction bases left unmatched: 4. CDR3 in DNA: TGCGCCAGCAGCTTGGGACAGGGTTTGAATGAGCAGTTCTTC. This encodes CASSLGQGLNEQFF.

The rearrangement links TRBV27 to TRBJ2-5; 10 positions match TRBD2. This CDR3 region has 15 residues. V shed 6 bases and J 5 bases; nucleotides not matched to a gene: 9. Per the germline V gene, CDR1 is MNHEY and CDR2 is SMNVEV (reference sequence). The CDR3 region is CASRPAGGPMETQYF. In nucleotides, the CDR3 is TGTGCCAGCAGACCAGCGGGAGGGCCGATGGAGACCCAGTACTTC.

The rearrangement uses TRBV6-5 and TRBJ2-1; 7 bases are shared with TRBD2. The CDR3 is 14 residues long. Germline V gives CDR1 MNHEY, CDR2 SVGAGI. J was trimmed by 9 bases and V by 5 bases; bases with no gene match: 10. The CDR3 here is CASSSRLAGGEQFF. The CDR3 DNA reads as TGTGCCAGCAGTAGCCGACTAGCTGGGGGTGAGCAGTTCTTC.

V and J are TRBV28 and TRBJ2-5; a possible D gene is TRBD1 (5 bases). CDR3 length: 14 residues. From germline, CDR1 is MDHEN and CDR2 SYDVKM. V lost 5 bases to trimming and J lost 1 base, with 11 bases between them. The CDR3 DNA sequence: TGTGCCAGCAGTATAACGACAGCCCAAGAGACCCAGTACTTC. Amino acids: CASSITTAQETQYF.

This clone was detected a few times. This chain links TRBV2 with TRBJ1-1; D perhaps matches TRBD1 (6 bases). Per germline, CDR1 SNHLY and CDR2 FYNNEI. The V gene lost 3 bases and the J gene lost 4 bases, with 18 bases spanning the gap. The CDR3 runs 16 residues. As DNA, the CDR3 is TGTGCCAGCAGTGATGGGGGGCGCGGGGGTTCCACTGAAGCTTTCTTT. Translated, it gives CASSDGGRGGSTEAFF. Based on the CDR3 plus reference TRBV2 and TRBJ1-1, the full variable domain is EPEVTQTPSHQVTQMGQEVILRCVPISNHLYFYWYRQILGQKVEFLVSFYNNEISEKSEIFDDQFSVERPDGSNFTLKIRSTKLEDSAMYFCASSDGGRGGSTEAFFGQGTRLTVV.

This rearrangement joins TRBV5-1 to TRBJ2-1; 8 bases are a match to TRBD2. V was clipped by 5 bases and J by 4 bases; unmatched bases: 11. Germline V gives CDR1 SGHRS, CDR2 YFSETQ. CDR3 length: 16 residues. CDR3 DNA sequence: TGCGCCAGCAGTTCAGGCGGGACTAGAGGGTACAATGAGCAGTTCTTC. Its translation: CASSSGGTRGYNEQFF.

This chain joins TRBV7-8 and TRBJ2-7; D remains ambiguous. V lost 1 base and J 3 bases, leaving 4 bases between the germline ends. The V gene's germline CDR1 is SGHVS and CDR2 FQNEAQ. This CDR3 is 12 amino acids long. This CDR3 is CASSLDIYEQYF. The DNA of the CDR3 is TGTGCCAGCAGCTTAGACATCTACGAGCAGTACTTC.

This chain uses TRBV7-2 with TRBJ2-7, with no clear D. Germline V lookup: CDR1 SGHTA, CDR2 FQGNSA. The CDR3 has 13 amino acids. V was cut by 2 bases and J by 4 bases, with 9 bases left in between. The CDR3 coding sequence is TGTGCCAGCAGCTTAAAGGAGATTTACGAGCAGTACTTC. Protein product: CASSLKEIYEQYF. Based on the CDR3 plus reference TRBV7-2 and TRBJ2-7, the full variable domain is GAGVSQSPSNKVTEKGKDVELRCDPISGHTALYWYRQSLGQGLEFLIYFQGNSAPDKSGLPSDRFSAERTGGSVSTLTIQRTQQEDSAVYLCASSLKEIYEQYFGPGTRLTVT.

The rearrangement links TRBV28 to TRBJ1-5, with 7 bases identical to TRBD1. This CDR3 has 13 residues. J lost 6 bases, V lost 6 bases, and 5 bases had no gene match. Germline V gene data show CDR1 as MDHEN and CDR2 as SYDVKM. The CDR3 DNA sequence: TGTGCCAGCAGACAGGGGCTAAGTCAGCCCCAGCATTTT. It yields the protein CASRQGLSQPQHF.

The table lists this clone with a few counts. V usage is TRBV6-1 and J usage is TRBJ1-2, with D tentatively TRBD1 (5 bases). In germline, CDR1 is MNHNS, CDR2 SASEGT. The CDR3 length is 13 residues. V lost 8 bases, J lost 8 bases, and 18 bases lay in between. Here the CDR3 reads CASDTQGDYGYTF. CDR3 DNA sequence: TGTGCCAGCGACACACAAGGGGATTACGGCTACACCTTC.

This chain links TRBV7-9 with TRBJ2-5; D unresolved. The end of the DNA aligns better with TRBJ2-7, so the J call may be wrong. This CDR3 is built from 12 residues. CDR1 SEHNR and CDR2 FQNEAQ come from the germline V gene (reference sequence). This chain's CDR3 is CASSLSLSEQYF. DNA for the CDR3: TGTGCCAGCAGCTTATCCCTGAGCGAGCAGTACTTC.

The rearrangement joins TRBV11-2 to TRBJ1-1, with D unresolved. The CDR3 has 13 amino acids. Germline V lookup: CDR1 SGHAT, CDR2 FQNNGV. Trimming took off 5 bases at V and 0 bases at J, with 7 bases between the two ends. The DNA of the CDR3 is TGTGCCAGCAGCCCTAGACTGAACACTGAAGCTTTCTTT. Translating it yields CASSPRLNTEAFF.

The chain recombines TRBV5-6 with TRBJ2-7; D ambiguous. V lost 5 bases and J lost 5, with 11 bases in between. This CDR3 is built from 12 residues. Germline V CDR1 and CDR2: SGHDT, YYEEEE. CDR3 sequence reads: CASSGTDDEQYF. Written as DNA, the CDR3 is TGTGCCAGCAGTGGAACAGACGACGAGCAGTACTTC. Looking up the rest from reference TRBV5-6 and TRBJ2-7 gives the full variable domain: DAGVTQSPTHLIKTRGQQVTLRCSPKSGHDTVSWYQQALGQGPQFIFQYYEEEERQRGNFPDRFSGHQFPNYSSELNVNALLLGDSALYLCASSGTDDEQYFGPGTRLTVT.

This clone was seen more than once but under ten times. The CDR3 nucleotides read TGTGCCAGCAGCCAAGGTGGACAGGCTAACTATGGCTACACCTTC. It yields the protein CASSQGGQANYGYTF. This sequence joins TRBV4-2 and TRBJ1-2; TRBD1 matches 7 bases. J was trimmed by 0 bases and V by 1 base; bases with no gene match: 2. The CDR3 spans 15 residues. The germline V gene has CDR1 LGHNA and CDR2 YNFKEQ.

This clone showed up just a few times. This chain links TRBV5-6 with TRBJ2-7; no definite D call. The V end was cut by 1 base, the J end by 0 bases, with 5 bases between. The CDR3 covers 13 residues. Germline V gene sequence: CDR1 SGHDT, CDR2 YYEEEE. CDR3 coding DNA: TGTGCCAGCAGCTTGCCCCACTCCTACGAGCAGTACTTC. This sequence encodes CASSLPHSYEQYF.

The J gene is TRBJ2-5, the V gene TRBV6-6, with 8 bases identical to TRBD2. The CDR3 sequence is 15 residues long. From germline, CDR1 is MNHNY and CDR2 SVGAGI (reference sequence). V shed 2 bases and J 2 bases; nucleotides not matched to a gene: 4. The CDR3 DNA reads TGTGCCAGCAGTTACCCGGGCGGGGGGCAAGAGACCCAGTACTTC. Its protein product is CASSYPGGGQETQYF.

This clone occurred once. The chain links TRBV11-2 to TRBJ1-5, with D possibly being TRBD1 (5 bases). This CDR3 is built from 15 residues. CDR1 SGHAT and CDR2 FQNNGV come from the germline V gene. V was trimmed by 1 base and J by 4 bases, leaving 11 bases between them. DNA for the CDR3: TGTGCCAGCAGCTTAGGGGCAGGGCGAAATCAGCCCCAGCATTTT. Its translation is CASSLGAGRNQPQHF.